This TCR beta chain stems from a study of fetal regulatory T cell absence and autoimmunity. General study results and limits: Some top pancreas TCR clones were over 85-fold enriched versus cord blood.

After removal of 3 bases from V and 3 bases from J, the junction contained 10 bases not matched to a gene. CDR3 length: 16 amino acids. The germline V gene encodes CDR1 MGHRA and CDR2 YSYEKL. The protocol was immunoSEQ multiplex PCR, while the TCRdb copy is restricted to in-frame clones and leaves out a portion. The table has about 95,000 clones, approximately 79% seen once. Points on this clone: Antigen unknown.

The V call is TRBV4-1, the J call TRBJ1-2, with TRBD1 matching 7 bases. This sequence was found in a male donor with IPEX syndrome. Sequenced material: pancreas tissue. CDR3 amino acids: CASSQTRTGAHYGYTF. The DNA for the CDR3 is TGCGCCAGCAGCCAGACGAGGACAGGTGCCCACTATGGCTACACCTTC.